Detailed here is one T cell receptor (beta chain). Its antigen is unknown. V was clipped by 6 bases and J by 4 bases, with 10 bases between them. This CDR3 is built from 13 residues. Germline assignment: CDR1 SNHLY and CDR2 FYNNEI. This table comes from immunoSEQ multiplex PCR, and its TCRdb copy is limited to in-frame clones, with some not included. Of about 68,000 clones listed, around nine tenths were seen once; the top ten hold under 4.5%. These data come from a study of chemoradiotherapy in HPV16-positive cancers. Study-level findings and limits: The functional HPV-specific definition rests on just a couple of HPV16-positive patients. Candidate HPV-specific clones and E7-related TCR motifs grew in tumor during treatment.

The sequenced sample was blood, obtained from a patient who underwent chemoradiotherapy. The chain is built from TRBV2 and TRBJ2-1; D is possibly TRBD2 (5 bases). This TCR derives from a human donor with HPV-associated anogenital cancer. The CDR3 nucleotides are TGTGCCAGCAGACCCCCGGGGTACAATGAGCAGTTCTTC. Translated, it gives CASRPPGYNEQFF.